The clone carrying this T cell receptor (beta chain) has just a few counts. The same CDR3 also results from other DNA sequences found in this sample. These data are taken from a study of blood T cell repertoires in COVID-19. In the source study's methods: Nucleated cell counts were estimated from reference gene primer amplification. Method: immunoSEQ multiplex PCR; TCRdb's copy keeps in-frame clones and lacks some. V and J calls and clone size follow that table, whereas D and trimming were derived from the DNA. The table lists under 300,000 clones, about 85% of them singletons. With V trimmed by 0 bases and J by 4 bases, 0 bases remained unmatched. There are 14 residues in the CDR3. The germline gives CDR1 SGHRS, CDR2 YFSETQ.

The sequencing sample was made of peripheral blood. The V call is TRBV5-1, the J call TRBJ1-4; 7 nucleotides match TRBD1. The receptor was derived from a man in his 60s who had recovered from COVID-19. CDR3 in amino acids: CASSLGQGNEKLFF. The DNA of the CDR3 is TGCGCCAGCAGCTTGGGACAGGGTAATGAAAAACTGTTTTTT.